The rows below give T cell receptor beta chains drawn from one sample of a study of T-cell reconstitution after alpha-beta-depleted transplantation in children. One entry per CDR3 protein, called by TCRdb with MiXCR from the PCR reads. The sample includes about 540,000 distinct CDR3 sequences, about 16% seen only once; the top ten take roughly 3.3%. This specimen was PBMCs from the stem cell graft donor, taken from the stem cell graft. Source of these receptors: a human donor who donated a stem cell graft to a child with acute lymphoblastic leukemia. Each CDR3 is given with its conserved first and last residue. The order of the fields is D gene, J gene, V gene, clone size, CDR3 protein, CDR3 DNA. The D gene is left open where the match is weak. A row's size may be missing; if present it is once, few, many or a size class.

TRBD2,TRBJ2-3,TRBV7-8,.,CASSLVGSGRKDTQYF,TGTGCCAGCAGCTTAGTCGGTAGCGGGAGGAAAGATACGCAGTATTTT
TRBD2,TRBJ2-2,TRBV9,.,CASSVEGAGVGTGELFF,TGTGCCAGCAGCGTAGAAGGTGCGGGAGTGGGGACCGGGGAGCTGTTTTTT
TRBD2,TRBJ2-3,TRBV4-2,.,CASSLPRGLAGVIDTQYF,TGTGCCAGCAGCCTCCCTAGGGGACTAGCGGGGGTGATAGATACGCAGTATTTT
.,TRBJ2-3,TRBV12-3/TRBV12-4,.,CASSFVARGPDPQYF,TGTGCCAGCAGTTTTGTGGCCAGGGGACCTGATCCGCAGTATTTT
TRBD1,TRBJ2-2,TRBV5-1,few,CASSLQQGGTGELFF,TGCGCCAGCAGCTTGCAACAGGGGGGCACCGGGGAGCTGTTTTTT
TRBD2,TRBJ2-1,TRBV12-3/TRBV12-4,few,CASSFFGGSSYNEQFF,TGTGCCAGCAGTTTTTTTGGCGGGAGCTCCTACAATGAGCAGTTCTTC
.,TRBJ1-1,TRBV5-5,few,CASSLTRTANTEAFF,TGTGCCAGCAGCCTGACCCGGACAGCGAACACTGAAGCTTTCTTT
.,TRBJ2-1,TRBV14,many,CASSHLGRDNYNEQFF,TGTGCCAGCAGCCATTTGGGCCGGGACAACTACAATGAGCAGTTCTTC
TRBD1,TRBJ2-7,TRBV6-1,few,CASNPQGGLPYEQYF,TGTGCCAGCAATCCCCAAGGGGGCCTTCCCTACGAGCAGTACTTC
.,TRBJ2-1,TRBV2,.,CASSPQWRDNEQFF,TGTGCCAGCAGCCCCCAATGGAGGGACAATGAGCAGTTCTTC
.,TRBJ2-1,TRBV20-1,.,CSAGPGLYNEQFF,TGCAGTGCAGGCCCAGGATTATACAATGAGCAGTTCTTC
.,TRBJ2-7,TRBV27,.,CASSWGRGSYEQYF,TGTGCCAGCAGCTGGGGAAGGGGGTCCTACGAGCAGTACTTC
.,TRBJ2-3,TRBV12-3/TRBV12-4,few,CASRQQGGYTDTQYF,TGTGCCAGCAGGCAACAGGGAGGATACACAGATACGCAGTATTTT
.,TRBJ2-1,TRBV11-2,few,CASSRVESEQFF,TGTGCCAGCAGCCGGGTAGAAAGTGAGCAGTTCTTC
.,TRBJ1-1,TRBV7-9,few,CASSLARIKTEAFF,TGTGCCAGCAGCTTAGCGCGTATAAAAACTGAAGCTTTCTTT
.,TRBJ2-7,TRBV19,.,CATGQTYEQYF,TGTGCCACCGGGCAGACCTACGAGCAGTACTTC
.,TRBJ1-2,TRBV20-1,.,CSARVQGPNYGYTF,TGCAGTGCTAGGGTACAGGGTCCCAACTATGGCTACACCTTC
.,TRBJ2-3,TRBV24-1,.,CATSDGGLSTDTQYF,TGTGCCACCAGTGACGGGGGCCTTAGCACAGATACGCAGTATTTT
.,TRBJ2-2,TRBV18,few,CASSRAFGATTNTGELFF,TGTGCCAGCTCACGTGCCTTTGGGGCTACTACGAACACCGGGGAGCTGTTTTTT
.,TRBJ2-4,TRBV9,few,CASSVVGDIQYF,TGTGCCAGCAGCGTGGTGGGGGACATTCAGTACTTC
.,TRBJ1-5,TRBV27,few,CASSLTGTQPQHF,TGTGCCAGCAGTTTAACAGGGACTCAGCCCCAGCATTTT
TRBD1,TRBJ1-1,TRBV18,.,CASSRTGVTEAFF,TGTGCCAGCTCTCGCACAGGGGTAACTGAAGCTTTCTTT
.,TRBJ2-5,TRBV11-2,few,CASSLDVSRGWETQYF,TGTGCCAGCAGCTTAGATGTTTCGCGGGGTTGGGAGACCCAGTACTTC
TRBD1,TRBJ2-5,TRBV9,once,CASSDDRVETQYF,TGTGCCAGCAGCGACGACAGGGTGGAGACCCAGTACTTC
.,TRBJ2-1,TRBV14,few,CASSHGTPETFF,TGTGCCAGCAGCCATGGGACCCCGGAGACGTTCTTC
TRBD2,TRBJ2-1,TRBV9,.,CASSPSGRTSGSEQFF,TGTGCCAGCAGCCCTAGTGGGCGCACTAGCGGGTCTGAGCAGTTCTTC
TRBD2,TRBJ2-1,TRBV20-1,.,CSAYPGLAGGSNEQFF,TGCAGTGCTTATCCGGGACTAGCGGGAGGAAGCAATGAGCAGTTCTTC
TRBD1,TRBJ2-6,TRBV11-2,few,CASSTVTGYGANVLTF,TGTGCCAGCAGCACCGTGACAGGGTACGGGGCCAACGTCCTGACTTTC
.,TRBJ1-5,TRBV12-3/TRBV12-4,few,CASTRQGTNQPQHF,TGTGCCAGCACCCGCCAGGGAACTAATCAGCCCCAGCATTTT
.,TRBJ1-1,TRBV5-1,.,CASSLGTFTLGNTEAFF,TGCGCCAGCAGCTTGGGTACTTTCACCCTGGGGAACACTGAAGCTTTCTTT
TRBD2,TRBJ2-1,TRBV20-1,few,CSARAHTSGPENEQFF,TGCAGTGCTAGAGCCCATACTAGCGGCCCCGAGAATGAGCAGTTCTTC
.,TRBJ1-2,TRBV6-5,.,CASSYTGLDGYTF,TGTGCCAGCAGTTACACTGGTCTGGATGGCTACACCTTC
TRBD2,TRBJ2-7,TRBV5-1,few,CASSFGAGVIEQYF,TGCGCCAGCAGCTTCGGGGCGGGAGTAATCGAGCAGTACTTC
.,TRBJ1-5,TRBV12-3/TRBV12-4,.,CASSFARYQPQHF,TGTGCCAGCAGTTTTGCCCGGTATCAGCCCCAGCATTTT
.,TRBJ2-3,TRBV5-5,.,CASSFSRELADTQYF,TGTGCCAGCAGCTTTTCGAGGGAGTTGGCAGATACGCAGTATTTT
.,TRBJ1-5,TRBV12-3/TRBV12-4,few,CASSFSGTGQPQHF,TGTGCCAGCAGTTTTTCAGGGACCGGACAGCCCCAGCATTTT
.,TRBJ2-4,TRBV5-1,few,CASSLDTSKNIQYF,TGCGCCAGCAGCTTGGACACTTCCAAAAACATTCAGTACTTC
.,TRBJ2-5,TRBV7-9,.,CASSYISQETQYF,TGTGCCAGCAGCTATATTTCCCAAGAGACCCAGTACTTC
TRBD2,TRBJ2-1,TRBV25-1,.,CASRGRGASGSGFPNGEQFF,TGTGCCAGCAGGGGGCGAGGGGCTAGCGGGAGTGGCTTCCCCAACGGTGAGCAGTTCTTC
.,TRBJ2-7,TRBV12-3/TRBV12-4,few,CASSFEGEQYF,TGTGCCAGCAGTTTTGAGGGTGAGCAGTACTTC
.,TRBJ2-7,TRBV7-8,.,CAISVPGLPYPYEQYF,TGTGCCATTTCCGTCCCCGGACTGCCTTATCCCTACGAGCAGTACTTC
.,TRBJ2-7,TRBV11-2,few,CASSLEPGIYEQYF,TGTGCCAGCAGCTTAGAACCAGGGATCTACGAGCAGTACTTC
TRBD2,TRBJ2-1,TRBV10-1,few,CASSTSETEQFF,TGCGCCAGCAGTACTAGCGAAACTGAGCAGTTCTTC
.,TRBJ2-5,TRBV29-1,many,CSVEEPAQETQYF,TGCAGCGTTGAAGAGCCAGCTCAAGAGACCCAGTACTTC
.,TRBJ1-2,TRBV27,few,CAARGLNYGYTF,TGTGCCGCACGAGGGCTTAACTATGGCTACACCTTC
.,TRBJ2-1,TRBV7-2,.,CASSPSSLAGEQFF,TGTGCCAGCAGCCCGTCCTCCCTAGCTGGTGAGCAGTTCTTC
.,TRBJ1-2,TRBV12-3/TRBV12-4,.,CASSLDRGGQILYYGYTF,TGTGCCAGCAGTTTGGACCGCGGGGGGCAGATCCTATACTATGGCTACACCTTC
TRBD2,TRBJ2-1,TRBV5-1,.,CASSWIAGGREQFF,TGCGCCAGCAGCTGGATAGCGGGAGGAAGGGAGCAGTTCTTC
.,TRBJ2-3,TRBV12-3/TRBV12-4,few,CASSRLNTDTQYF,TGTGCCAGCAGTCGCCTCAACACAGATACGCAGTATTTT
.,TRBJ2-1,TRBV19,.,CASSMRGQGGYNEQFF,TGTGCCAGTAGTATGCGGGGTCAAGGGGGCTACAATGAGCAGTTCTTC
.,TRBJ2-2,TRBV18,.,CASSPRTTNAELFF,TGTGCCAGCTCACCACGGACTACAAACGCGGAGCTGTTTTTT
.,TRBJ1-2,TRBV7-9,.,CASRVQGLGGREGYTF,TGTGCCAGCAGGGTGCAGGGTTTAGGGGGTCGCGAAGGCTACACCTTC
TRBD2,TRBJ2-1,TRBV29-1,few,CSALGLAGASYNEQFF,TGCAGCGCTTTAGGACTAGCGGGAGCCTCCTACAATGAGCAGTTCTTC
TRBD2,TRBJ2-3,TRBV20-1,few,CSAPPSDGRAQDTQYF,TGCAGTGCCCCCCCATCCGACGGGAGGGCCCAAGATACGCAGTATTTT
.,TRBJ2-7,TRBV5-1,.,CASSLRRGTGKIYEQYF,TGCGCCAGCAGCTTACGCCGGGGCACAGGGAAAATCTACGAGCAGTACTTC
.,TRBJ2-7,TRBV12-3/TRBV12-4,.,CATGPGDLSYEQYF,TGTGCCACTGGACCGGGGGACCTATCCTACGAGCAGTACTTC
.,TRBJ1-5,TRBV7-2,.,CASSPTVQPQHF,TGTGCCAGCAGCCCGACGGTTCAGCCCCAGCATTTT
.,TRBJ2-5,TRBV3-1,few,CASSQEGMAYF,TGTGCCAGCAGCCAAGAGGGGATGGCGTACTTC